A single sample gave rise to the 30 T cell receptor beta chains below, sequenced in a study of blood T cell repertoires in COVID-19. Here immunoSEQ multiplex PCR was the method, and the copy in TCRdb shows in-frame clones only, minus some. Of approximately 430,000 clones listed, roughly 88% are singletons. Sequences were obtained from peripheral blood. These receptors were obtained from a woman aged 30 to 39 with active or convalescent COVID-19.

The CDR3 nucleotides read TGCAGCGTTGAAGATCAGGGGGCGGAGAGCTACGAGCAGTACTTC. Amino acid sequence: CSVEDQGAESYEQYF. The gene calls are TRBV29-1 and TRBJ2-7, with 8 bases identical to TRBD1. V lost 0 bases, J lost 3 bases, and 7 bases stayed unmatched. Germline V gene lookup returns CDR1 SQVTM and CDR2 ANQGSEA. The CDR3 has 15 residues.

CDR3 sequence reads: CASSPGSTYEQYF. The CDR3 nucleotides read TGTGCCAGCAGCCCCGGGAGCACCTACGAGCAGTACTTC. This chain uses TRBV6-5 with TRBJ2-7, with a weak D call TRBD2 (6 bases). Germline V gene lookup returns CDR1 MNHEY and CDR2 SVGAGI. V dropped 6 bases and J dropped 2 bases, with 11 bases sitting between them. This CDR3 is built from 13 residues.

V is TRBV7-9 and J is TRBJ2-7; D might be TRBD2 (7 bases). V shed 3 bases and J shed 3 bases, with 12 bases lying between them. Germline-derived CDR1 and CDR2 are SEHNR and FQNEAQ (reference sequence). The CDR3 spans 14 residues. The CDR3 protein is CASSFRGGVYEQYF. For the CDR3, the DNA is TGTGCCAGCAGCTTTCGCGGGGGCGTCTACGAGCAGTACTTC.

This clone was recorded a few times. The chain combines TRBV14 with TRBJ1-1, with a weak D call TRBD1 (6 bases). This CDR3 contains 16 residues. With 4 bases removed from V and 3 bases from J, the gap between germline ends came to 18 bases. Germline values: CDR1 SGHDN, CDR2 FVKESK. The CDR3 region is CASSLLGTGYYTEAFF. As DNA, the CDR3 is TGTGCCAGCAGCCTCTTGGGAACAGGGTATTACACTGAAGCTTTCTTT. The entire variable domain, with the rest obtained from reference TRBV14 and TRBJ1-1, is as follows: EAGVTQFPSHSVIEKGQTVTLRCDPISGHDNLYWYRRVMGKEIKFLLHFVKESKQDESGMPNNRFLAERTGGTYSTLKVQPAELEDSGVYFCASSLLGTGYYTEAFFGQGTRLTVV.

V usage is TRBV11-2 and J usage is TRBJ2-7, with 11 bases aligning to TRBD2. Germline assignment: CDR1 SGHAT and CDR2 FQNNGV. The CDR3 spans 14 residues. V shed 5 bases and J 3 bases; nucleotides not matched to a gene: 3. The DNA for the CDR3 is TGTGCCAGCAGCCTACTAGCGGGAGTCTACGAGCAGTACTTC. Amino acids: CASSLLAGVYEQYF.

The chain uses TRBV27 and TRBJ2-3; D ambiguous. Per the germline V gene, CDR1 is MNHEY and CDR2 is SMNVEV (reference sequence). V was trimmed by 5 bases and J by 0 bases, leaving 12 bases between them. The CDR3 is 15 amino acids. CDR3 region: CASSPSNPSTDTQYF. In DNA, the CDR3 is TGTGCCAGCAGTCCTAGTAATCCCAGCACAGATACGCAGTATTTT.

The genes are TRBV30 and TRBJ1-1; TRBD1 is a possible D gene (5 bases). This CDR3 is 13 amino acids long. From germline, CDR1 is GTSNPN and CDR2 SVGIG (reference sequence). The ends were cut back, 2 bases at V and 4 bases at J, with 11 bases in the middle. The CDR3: CAWSRGRGTEAFF. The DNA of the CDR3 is TGTGCCTGGAGTCGAGGGAGGGGCACTGAAGCTTTCTTT. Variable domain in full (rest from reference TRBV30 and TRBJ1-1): SQTIHQWPATLVQPVGSPLSLECTVEGTSNPNLYWYRQAAGRGLQLLFYSVGIGQISSEVPQNLSASRPQDRQFILSSKKLLLSDSGFYLCAWSRGRGTEAFFGQGTRLTVV.

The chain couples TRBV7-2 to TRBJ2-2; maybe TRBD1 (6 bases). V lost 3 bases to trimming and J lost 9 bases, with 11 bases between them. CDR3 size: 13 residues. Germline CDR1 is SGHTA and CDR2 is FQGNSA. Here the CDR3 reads CASSLWGPRELFF. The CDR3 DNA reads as TGTGCCAGCAGCTTGTGGGGGCCCCGGGAGCTGTTTTTT.

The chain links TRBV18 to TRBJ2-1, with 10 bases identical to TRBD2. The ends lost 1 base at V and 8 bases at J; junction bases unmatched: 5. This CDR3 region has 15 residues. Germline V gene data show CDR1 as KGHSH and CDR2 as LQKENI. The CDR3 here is CASSPLSSGSHEQFF. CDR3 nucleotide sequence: TGTGCCAGCTCACCACTGTCTAGCGGGAGCCATGAGCAGTTCTTC.

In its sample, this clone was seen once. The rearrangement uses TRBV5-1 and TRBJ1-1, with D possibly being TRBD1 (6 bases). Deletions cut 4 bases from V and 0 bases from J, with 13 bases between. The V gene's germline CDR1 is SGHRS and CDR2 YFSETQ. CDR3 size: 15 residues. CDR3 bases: TGCGCCAGCAGCCTGGGGGCACCCATGAACACTGAAGCTTTCTTT. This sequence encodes CASSLGAPMNTEAFF.

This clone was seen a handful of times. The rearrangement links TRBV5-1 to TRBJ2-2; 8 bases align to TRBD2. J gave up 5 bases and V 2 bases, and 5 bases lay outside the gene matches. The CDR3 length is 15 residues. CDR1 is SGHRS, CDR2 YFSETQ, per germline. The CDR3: CASSFTLAGTGELFF. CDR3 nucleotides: TGCGCCAGCAGCTTCACCCTAGCGGGTACCGGGGAGCTGTTTTTT.

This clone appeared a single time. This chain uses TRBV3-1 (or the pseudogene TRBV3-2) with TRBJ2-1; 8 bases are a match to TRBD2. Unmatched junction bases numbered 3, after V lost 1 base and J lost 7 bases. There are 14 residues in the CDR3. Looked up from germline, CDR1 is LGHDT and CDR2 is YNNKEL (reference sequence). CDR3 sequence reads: CASSQAGGRNEQFF. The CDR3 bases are TGTGCCAGCAGCCAAGCGGGGGGGCGGAATGAGCAGTTCTTC.

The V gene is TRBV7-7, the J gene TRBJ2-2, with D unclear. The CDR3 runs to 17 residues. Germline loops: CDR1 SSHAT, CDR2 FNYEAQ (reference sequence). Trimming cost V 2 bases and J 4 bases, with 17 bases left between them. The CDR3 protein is CASSLLVASIGTGELFF. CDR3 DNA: TGTGCCAGCAGCTTACTAGTTGCCAGTATCGGCACCGGGGAGCTGTTTTTT.

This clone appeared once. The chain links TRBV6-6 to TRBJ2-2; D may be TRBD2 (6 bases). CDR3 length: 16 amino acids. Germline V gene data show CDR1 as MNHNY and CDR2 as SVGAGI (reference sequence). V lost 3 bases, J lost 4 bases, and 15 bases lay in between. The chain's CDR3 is CASSYSEGSVTGELFF. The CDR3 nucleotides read TGTGCCAGCAGTTATTCGGAGGGAAGTGTCACCGGGGAGCTGTTTTTT.

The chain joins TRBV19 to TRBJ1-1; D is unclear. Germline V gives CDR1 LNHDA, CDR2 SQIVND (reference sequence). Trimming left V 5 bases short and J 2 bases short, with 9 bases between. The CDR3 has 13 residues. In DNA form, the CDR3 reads TGTGCCAGTAGTTTAGGTCTCAACACTGAAGCTTTCTTT. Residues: CASSLGLNTEAFF.

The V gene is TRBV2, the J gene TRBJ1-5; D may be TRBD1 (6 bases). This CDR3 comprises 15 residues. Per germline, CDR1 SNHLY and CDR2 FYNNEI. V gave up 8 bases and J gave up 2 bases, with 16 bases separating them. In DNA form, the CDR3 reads TGTGCCAGCTTGGGGGGGGGCGGTGGCAATCAGCCCCAGCATTTT. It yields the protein CASLGGGGGNQPQHF.

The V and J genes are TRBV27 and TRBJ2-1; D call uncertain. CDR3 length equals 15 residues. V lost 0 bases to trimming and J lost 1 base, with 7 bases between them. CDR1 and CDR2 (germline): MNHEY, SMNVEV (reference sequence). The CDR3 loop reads CASSLSAVSYNEQFF. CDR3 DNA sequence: TGTGCCAGCAGTTTATCGGCCGTTTCCTACAATGAGCAGTTCTTC.

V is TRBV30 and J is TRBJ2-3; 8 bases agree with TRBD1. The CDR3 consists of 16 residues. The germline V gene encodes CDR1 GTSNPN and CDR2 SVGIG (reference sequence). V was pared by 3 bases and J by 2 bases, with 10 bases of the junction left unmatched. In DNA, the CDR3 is TGTGCCTGGAGGGGGGGACAGGATCGACACACAGATACGCAGTATTTT. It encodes CAWRGGQDRHTDTQYF.

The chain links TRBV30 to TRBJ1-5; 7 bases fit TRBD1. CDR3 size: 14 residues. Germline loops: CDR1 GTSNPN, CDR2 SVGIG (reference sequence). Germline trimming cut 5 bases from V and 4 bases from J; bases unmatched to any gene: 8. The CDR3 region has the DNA TGTGCCTGGCCCTCCGGGACAGATAATCAGCCCCAGCATTTT. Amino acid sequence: CAWPSGTDNQPQHF.

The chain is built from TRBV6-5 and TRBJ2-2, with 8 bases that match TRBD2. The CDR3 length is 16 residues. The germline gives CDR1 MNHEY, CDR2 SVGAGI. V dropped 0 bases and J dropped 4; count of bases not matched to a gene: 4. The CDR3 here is CASSYSRGGVTGELFF. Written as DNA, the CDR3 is TGTGCCAGCAGTTACTCTCGGGGGGGAGTCACCGGGGAGCTGTTTTTT.

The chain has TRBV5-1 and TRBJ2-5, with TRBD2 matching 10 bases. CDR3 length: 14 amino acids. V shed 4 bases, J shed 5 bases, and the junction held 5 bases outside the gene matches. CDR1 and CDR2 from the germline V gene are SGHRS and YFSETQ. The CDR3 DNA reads TGCGCCAGCAGCGACATGACTAGCGGGGAGACCCAGTACTTC. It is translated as CASSDMTSGETQYF.

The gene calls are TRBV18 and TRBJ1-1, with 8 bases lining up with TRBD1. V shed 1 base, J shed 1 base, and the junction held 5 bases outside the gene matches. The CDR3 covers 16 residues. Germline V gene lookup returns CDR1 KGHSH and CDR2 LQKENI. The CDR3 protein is CASSPRAGGPNTEAFF. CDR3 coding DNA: TGTGCCAGCTCACCACGAGCAGGGGGCCCGAACACTGAAGCTTTCTTT.

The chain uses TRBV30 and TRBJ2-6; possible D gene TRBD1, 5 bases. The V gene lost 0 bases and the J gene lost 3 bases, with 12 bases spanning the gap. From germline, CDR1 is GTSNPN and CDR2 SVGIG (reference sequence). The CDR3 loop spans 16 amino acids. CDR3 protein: CAWSVSWGLGANVLTF. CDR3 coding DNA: TGTGCCTGGAGTGTATCATGGGGCCTTGGGGCCAACGTCCTGACTTTC.

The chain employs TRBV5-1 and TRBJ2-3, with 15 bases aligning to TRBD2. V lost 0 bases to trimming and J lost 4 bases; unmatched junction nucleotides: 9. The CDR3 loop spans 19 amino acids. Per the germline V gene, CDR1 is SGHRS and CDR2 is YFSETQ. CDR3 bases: TGCGCCAGCAGCTTGGTTGGACTAGCGGGAGGGTCTAAGGCAGATACGCAGTATTTT. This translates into CASSLVGLAGGSKADTQYF. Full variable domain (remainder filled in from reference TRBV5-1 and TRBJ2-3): KAGVTQTPRYLIKTRGQQVTLSCSPISGHRSVSWYQQTPGQGLQFLFEYFSETQRNKGNFPGRFSGRQFSNSRSEMNVSTLELGDSALYLCASSLVGLAGGSKADTQYFGPGTRLTVL.

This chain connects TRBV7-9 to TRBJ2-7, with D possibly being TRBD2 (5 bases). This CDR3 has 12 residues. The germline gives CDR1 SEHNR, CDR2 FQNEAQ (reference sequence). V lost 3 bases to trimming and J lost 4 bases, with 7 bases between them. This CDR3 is CASSLDWYEQYF. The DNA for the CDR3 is TGTGCCAGCAGCTTGGACTGGTACGAGCAGTACTTC. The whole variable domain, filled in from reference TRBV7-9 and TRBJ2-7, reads DTGVSQNPRHKITKRGQNVTFRCDPISEHNRLYWYRQTLGQGPEFLTYFQNEAQLEKSRLLSDRFSAERPKGSFSTLEIQRTEQGDSAMYLCASSLDWYEQYFGPGTRLTVT.

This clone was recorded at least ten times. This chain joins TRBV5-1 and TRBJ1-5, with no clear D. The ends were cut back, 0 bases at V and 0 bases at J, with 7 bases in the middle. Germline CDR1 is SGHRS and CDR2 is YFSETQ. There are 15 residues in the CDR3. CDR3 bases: TGCGCCAGCAGCTTGGACGGGTATAGCAATCAGCCCCAGCATTTT. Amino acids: CASSLDGYSNQPQHF.

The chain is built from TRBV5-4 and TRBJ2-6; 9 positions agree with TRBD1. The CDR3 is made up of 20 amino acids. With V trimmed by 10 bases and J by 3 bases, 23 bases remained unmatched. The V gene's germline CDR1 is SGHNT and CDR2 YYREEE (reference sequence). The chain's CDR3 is CAGETKKGARTGVGANVLTF. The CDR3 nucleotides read TGTGCCGGTGAGACAAAAAAAGGTGCGAGGACAGGGGTTGGGGCCAACGTCCTGACTTTC.

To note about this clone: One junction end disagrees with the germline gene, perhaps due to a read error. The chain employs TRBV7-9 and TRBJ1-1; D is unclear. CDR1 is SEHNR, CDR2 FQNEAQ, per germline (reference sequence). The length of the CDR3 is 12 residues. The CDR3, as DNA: TGTGCCAGCAGCATTAGCACCTCCCCACCGTACTTT. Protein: CASSISTSPPYF.

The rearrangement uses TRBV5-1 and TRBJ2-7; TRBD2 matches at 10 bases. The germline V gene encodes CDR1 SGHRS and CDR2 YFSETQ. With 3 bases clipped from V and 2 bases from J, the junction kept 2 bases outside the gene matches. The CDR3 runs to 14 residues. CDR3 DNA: TGCGCCAGCAGCTCCGGGACTAGCGCCTACGAGCAGTACTTC. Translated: CASSSGTSAYEQYF.

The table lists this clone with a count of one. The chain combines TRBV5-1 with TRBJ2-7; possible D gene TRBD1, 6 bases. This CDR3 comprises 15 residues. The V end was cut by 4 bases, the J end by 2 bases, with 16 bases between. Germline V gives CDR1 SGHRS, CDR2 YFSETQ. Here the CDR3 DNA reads TGCGCCAGCAGCCCTTGGACAGCAAACACCTACGAGCAGTACTTC. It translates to CASSPWTANTYEQYF.